The 20 T cell receptor beta chains below all came from one sample that was sequenced in a study of OX40 agonist ivuxolimab in advanced cancers. Here immunoSEQ multiplex PCR was the method, and the copy in TCRdb shows in-frame clones only, minus some. The sample records 53,000 or so clones, approximately 84% being singletons. Here the sequenced sample was CD4+ or CD8+ T cells sorted from blood, taken in a trial of the OX40 agonist ivuxolimab. The source is an adult with an advanced solid tumor such as melanoma, head and neck, liver or kidney cancer.

This clone came up a few times. The chain links TRBV2 to TRBJ2-7, with TRBD2 matching 8 bases. Germline V CDR1 and CDR2: SNHLY, FYNNEI. There are 15 residues in the CDR3. The V and J ends lost 6 bases and 1 base, in that order; junction bases with no gene match: 8. The CDR3 bases are TGTGCCAGCAGAGGAACTAGCGGTAGATCCTACGAGCAGTACTTC. Protein product: CASRGTSGRSYEQYF.

The chain couples TRBV18 to TRBJ1-5; D possibly corresponds to TRBD1 (6 bases). The CDR3 has 17 amino acids. The V end was cut by 2 bases, the J end by 2 bases, with 16 bases between. Looked up from germline, CDR1 is KGHSH and CDR2 is LQKENI. The CDR3 bases are TGTGCCAGCTCACCAGGGGGCAGGGGTGGAGGCAATCAGCCCCAGCATTTT. Protein sequence: CASSPGGRGGGNQPQHF.

V usage is TRBV7-9 and J usage is TRBJ1-6; D is perhaps TRBD1 (5 bases). The CDR3 totals 15 residues. The V gene's germline CDR1 is SEHNR and CDR2 FQNEAQ (reference sequence). Trimming left V 5 bases short and J 7 bases short, with 15 bases between. The CDR3 DNA reads TGTGCCAGCAGCCGGGCATCGGGGACGAATTCACCCCTCCACTTT. This codes for CASSRASGTNSPLHF.

The V call is TRBV2, the J call TRBJ2-2; no firm D call. Trimming took off 7 bases at V and 6 bases at J, with 12 bases between the two ends. CDR1 is SNHLY and CDR2 is FYNNEI in the germline V gene. The CDR3 totals 13 residues. CDR3 protein: CASKLAGPGELFF. DNA of the CDR3: TGTGCCAGCAAACTTGCTGGGCCCGGGGAGCTGTTTTTT. The full variable domain, rest sourced from reference TRBV2 and TRBJ2-2, is EPEVTQTPSHQVTQMGQEVILRCVPISNHLYFYWYRQILGQKVEFLVSFYNNEISEKSEIFDDQFSVERPDGSNFTLKIRSTKLEDSAMYFCASKLAGPGELFFGEGSRLTVL.

CDR3 amino acids: CATSRDQGSEAFF. DNA for the CDR3: TGTGCCACCAGCAGAGATCAGGGCAGTGAAGCTTTCTTT. This rearrangement joins TRBV15 to TRBJ1-1; perhaps TRBD1 as D (5 bases). Trimming left V 0 bases short and J 7 bases short, with 9 bases between. This CDR3 is 13 amino acids long. The germline CDR1 and CDR2 sequences are LNHNV and YYDKDF (reference sequence).

V gene TRBV6-6 combines with J gene TRBJ2-7; 7 nucleotides line up with TRBD2. This CDR3 is built from 16 residues. From germline, CDR1 is MNHNY and CDR2 SVGAGI (reference sequence). V dropped 3 bases and J dropped 0; count of bases not matched to a gene: 8. This CDR3 reads CASSYSSSGSSYEQYF. The CDR3 nucleotides read TGTGCCAGCAGTTATTCGTCTAGCGGAAGCTCCTACGAGCAGTACTTC.

The chain employs TRBV5-1 and TRBJ2-2, with a weak D call TRBD2 (6 bases). The CDR3 consists of 16 residues. Germline values: CDR1 SGHRS, CDR2 YFSETQ. Trimming took off 1 base at V and 2 bases at J, with 12 bases between the two ends. The CDR3 loop is CASSLKQEGNTGELFF. The CDR3 bases are TGCGCCAGCAGCTTGAAGCAGGAGGGTAACACCGGGGAGCTGTTTTTT.

The rearrangement links TRBV4-2 to TRBJ2-1; tentatively, D is TRBD2 (5 bases). V shed 1 base and J shed 4 bases, with 11 bases lying between them. CDR1 is LGHNA, CDR2 YNFKEQ, per germline. CDR3 length: 15 amino acids. Here the CDR3 reads CASSQGLSGYNEQFF. DNA of the CDR3: TGTGCCAGCAGCCAAGGACTATCGGGGTACAATGAGCAGTTCTTC.

The chain carries TRBV28 and TRBJ1-3; 9 bases match TRBD1. Germline CDR1 is MDHEN and CDR2 is SYDVKM. The CDR3 has 14 amino acids. The J segment lost 3 bases and the V segment lost 7 bases, leaving 4 bases of the junction unmatched. The CDR3 protein is CASMTGGYGNTIYF. The CDR3 DNA reads TGTGCCAGCATGACAGGGGGGTATGGAAACACCATATATTTT.

In this sample, this clone turned up a few times. The chain uses TRBV7-9 and TRBJ1-5; D is ambiguous. With 2 bases removed from V and 5 bases from J, the gap between germline ends came to 7 bases. CDR3 length equals 13 residues. Germline V CDR1 and CDR2: SEHNR, FQNEAQ (reference sequence). In nucleotides, the CDR3 is TGTGCCAGCAGCTTATCCGGGGATCAGCCCCAGCATTTT. This sequence encodes CASSLSGDQPQHF.

This clone was picked up a small number of times. This rearrangement joins TRBV14 to TRBJ1-6; D ambiguous. Trimming removed 0 bases at V and 10 bases at J, with 13 bases between. The germline V gene has CDR1 SGHDN and CDR2 FVKESK. The CDR3 sequence is 15 residues long. CDR3 amino acids: CASSQELPSGSPLHF. The CDR3 bases are TGTGCCAGCAGCCAAGAGCTCCCTTCGGGCTCACCCCTCCACTTT.

J is TRBJ2-4 and V is TRBV18; 13 positions agree with TRBD2. The J segment lost 7 bases and the V segment lost 3 bases, leaving 6 bases of the junction unmatched. CDR1 is KGHSH, CDR2 LQKENI, per germline. The CDR3 is made up of 16 amino acids. DNA of the CDR3: TGTGCCAGCTCACCCCGGACTAGCGGGAGATTCAACATTCAGTACTTC. Protein product: CASSPRTSGRFNIQYF.

The chain joins TRBV5-1 to TRBJ2-3; the D gene is possibly TRBD2 (6 bases). V was shortened by 2 bases and J by 1 base, with 11 bases between the two germline ends. The germline V gene has CDR1 SGHRS and CDR2 YFSETQ. The CDR3 has 15 amino acids. The CDR3 protein is CASSFFSGRTDTQYF. The DNA of the CDR3 is TGCGCCAGCAGCTTTTTTAGCGGACGCACAGATACGCAGTATTTT.

The CDR3 nucleotides read TGTGCCAGCACTAGCGGGAGTAGATCGAATGAGCAGTTCTTC. Residues: CASTSGSRSNEQFF. The gene calls are TRBV19 and TRBJ2-1; TRBD2 aligns across 11 bases. Germline V lookup: CDR1 LNHDA, CDR2 SQIVND (reference sequence). This CDR3 is built from 14 residues. Germline trimming cut 9 bases from V and 7 bases from J; bases unmatched to any gene: 8.

This chain joins TRBV18 and TRBJ1-5, with D unclear. This CDR3 contains 14 residues. Trimming left V 3 bases short and J 1 base short, with 7 bases between. Germline V gene lookup returns CDR1 KGHSH and CDR2 LQKENI. The CDR3 nucleotides read TGTGCCAGCTCACCTAAGGGCAGCAATCAGCCCCAGCATTTT. Translating it yields CASSPKGSNQPQHF.

The chain uses TRBV5-5 and TRBJ2-5; 10 nucleotides match TRBD2. Unmatched junction bases numbered 11, after V lost 7 bases and J lost 5 bases. The CDR3 is made up of 15 amino acids. CDR1 SGHKS and CDR2 YYEKEE come from the germline V gene (reference sequence). CDR3 sequence reads: CASLDQPAGGETQYF. The CDR3 DNA reads TGTGCCAGCCTCGACCAACCAGCGGGAGGGGAGACCCAGTACTTC.

The CDR3 spells CASSYKFTYQETQYF. The CDR3, as DNA: TGTGCCAGCAGCTACAAATTCACATACCAAGAGACCCAGTACTTC. The V gene is TRBV11-1, the J gene TRBJ2-5; the D is unclear. The CDR3 has 15 residues. Deletions cut 4 bases from V and 0 bases from J, with 12 bases between. Looked up from germline, CDR1 is SGHAT and CDR2 is FQDESV (reference sequence).

This clone was counted a single time. The chain couples TRBV6-5 to TRBJ2-5; 9 bases agree with TRBD1. CDR3 length: 15 amino acids. Germline CDR1 MNHEY, CDR2 SVGAGI. The J segment lost 4 bases and the V segment lost 5 bases, leaving 8 bases of the junction unmatched. The CDR3 sequence is CASSPRTGVSETQYF. CDR3 nucleotides: TGTGCCAGCAGTCCCCGGACAGGGGTATCAGAGACCCAGTACTTC.

The chain couples TRBV2 to TRBJ2-1; D might be TRBD2 (7 bases). Germline V gene sequence: CDR1 SNHLY, CDR2 FYNNEI. V lost 1 base, J lost 4 bases, and 11 bases lay in between. This CDR3 is built from 15 residues. CDR3 sequence reads: CASSEEGGLYNEQFF. In DNA form, the CDR3 reads TGTGCCAGCAGTGAAGAGGGGGGGCTTTACAATGAGCAGTTCTTC.

The chain carries TRBV4-2 and TRBJ2-1; TRBD2 matches 7 bases. Germline lookup yields CDR1 LGHNA and CDR2 YNFKEQ. The ends lost 0 bases at V and 15 bases at J; junction bases unmatched: 14. This CDR3 is built from 15 residues. This CDR3 reads CASSQDGSWEGRWFF. The CDR3 coding sequence is TGTGCCAGCAGCCAAGATGGTAGCTGGGAGGGCCGTTGGTTCTTC.